Below, 24 T cell receptor beta chains from the same sample are listed, as sequenced in a study of tumor-infiltrating lymphocytes in primary liver carcinoma. The authors took blood RNA from unsorted whole blood and also extracted germline DNA. Synthesis of TCR beta cDNA was carried out from about 0.55 ug total RNA with a constant-region primer. Libraries for TCR beta were built through three nested multiplex PCR rounds, which together made up a slightly modified ARM-PCR procedure. A C-beta reverse primer and TRBV1-TRBV30 forward primers served in each of the first two PCR rounds, at approximately 10 cycles apiece. TCRdb analysed the multiplex PCR reads with MiXCR anew, one entry per CDR3 protein. The sample includes fewer than 400,000 distinct CDR3 sequences, about 50% of them seen just once. Material for sequencing was peripheral blood. These receptors were obtained from a woman aged 25 to 39 with primary liver carcinoma and hepatitis B virus infection.

This clonotype was counted only a few times. A much bigger clone sits one base away, suggesting this may be a read error. This is likely a read error, given that the CDR3 carries no conserved phenylalanine or tryptophan at its end. This sequence joins TRBV5-6 and TRBJ2-1, with D perhaps TRBD2 (6 bases). The CDR3 is 13 amino acids. Trimming stripped 4 bases from V and 8 bases from J, with 13 bases between. The germline V gene has CDR1 SGHDT and CDR2 YYEEEE. The CDR3 DNA sequence: TGTGCCAGCAGCCTCGGGAGTCGCCATGAGCAGTTCATC. Translating gives CASSLGSRHEQFI.

This clonotype was counted only a few times. An end of the junction does not agree with germline; a read error may underlie this. J is TRBJ2-2 and V is TRBV7-8, with 11 bases lining up with TRBD1. Germline V gene data show CDR1 as SGHVS and CDR2 as FQNEAQ. The length of the CDR3 is 15 residues. CDR3 amino acids: CVSQGQGAYTGELFF. The CDR3 region has the DNA TGTGTCAGCCAAGGACAGGGGGCGTATACCGGGGAGCTGTTTTTT.

CDR3 sequence (DNA): TGTGCCAGCAGCCCACACAGAGGGGAGGGACAGTATTTT. The encoded protein is CASSPHRGEGQYF. The rearrangement uses TRBV11-2 and TRBJ2-3, with 7 bases that match TRBD2. V dropped 5 bases and J dropped 12; count of bases not matched to a gene: 11. The V gene's germline CDR1 is SGHAT and CDR2 FQNNGV. The CDR3 length is 13 residues.

V and J are TRBV5-1 and TRBJ2-3, with TRBD2 matching over 8 bases. Trimming cost V 6 bases and J 0 bases; bases outside gene matches: 6. The germline gives CDR1 SGHRS, CDR2 YFSETQ. The CDR3 loop spans 15 amino acids. CDR3 sequence reads: CASNQTSGSTDTQYF. Here the CDR3 DNA reads TGCGCCAGCAACCAAACTAGCGGCAGCACAGATACGCAGTATTTT.

The sample holds many counts of this clonotype. CDR3 DNA: TGTGCCAGCAGCTTAGGACTAGCGGGGGGGAAACAGTACTTC. Translated: CASSLGLAGGKQYF. V is TRBV11-3 and J is TRBJ2-7, with 14 bases lining up with TRBD2. Trimming cost V 1 base and J 10 bases; bases outside gene matches: 3. CDR3 length: 14 residues. Germline CDR1 and CDR2: SGHNT and YENEEA.

On this clonotype itself: This may come from a read error, since a much larger clone is one base off. The J gene is TRBJ1-5, the V gene TRBV12-3 or TRBV12-4; D is undetermined. The CDR3 is 12 amino acids. Deletions cut 6 bases from V and 2 bases from J, with 5 bases between. As DNA, the CDR3 is TGTGCCAGCAGGGGTCGCAATCAGCCCCAGCATTTT. As protein: CASRGRNQPQHF.

In this sample, this clonotype turned up a few times. The gene calls are TRBV5-5 and TRBJ2-6; TRBD1 is a possible D gene (6 bases). CDR1 is SGHKS, CDR2 YYEKEE, per germline (reference sequence). Trimming cost V 9 bases and J 1 base, with 14 bases left between them. The CDR3 length is 15 residues. CDR3 coding DNA: TGTGCCACCAAGAGGGGGAGTTCTGGGGCCAACGTCCTGACTTTC. Translating gives CATKRGSSGANVLTF.

V usage is TRBV29-1 and J usage is TRBJ2-3, with D unclear. Germline assignment: CDR1 SQVTM and CDR2 ANQGSEA. There are 13 residues in the CDR3. V was clipped by 8 bases and J by 2 bases, with 14 bases between them. For the CDR3, the DNA is TGCAGCATTGCACAGCGACCCACAGATACGCAGTATTTT. This sequence encodes CSIAQRPTDTQYF.

Comment on this clonotype: A much more abundant neighbour one base away suggests this may be a read error. This likely comes from a read error, as the CDR3 has no conserved phenylalanine or tryptophan at its end. The V call is TRBV6-2 or TRBV6-3, the J call TRBJ2-1, with D unclear. Per the germline V gene, CDR1 is MNHEY and CDR2 is SVGEGT. CDR3 length equals 14 residues. V was shortened by 2 bases and J by 4 bases, with 9 bases between the two germline ends. CDR3 nucleotide sequence: TGTGCCAGCAGTTACGCAGCGTATTACAATGAGCAGTTCTCC. Translating it yields CASSYAAYYNEQFS.

About this clonotype itself: The junction does not match germline at one end; this may be a read error. The V gene is TRBV23-1, the J gene TRBJ2-1; the match to TRBD2 covers 7 bases. TRBV23-1 is filed as an ORF, its function uncertain. This CDR3 has 14 residues. CDR3 sequence reads: CVSSQRDEYNEQFF. CDR3 sequence (DNA): TGCGTCAGCAGTCAGCGGGACGAGTACAATGAGCAGTTCTTC.

With respect to this clonotype: The CDR3 ends on some other residue instead of the conserved phenylalanine or tryptophan, so this is likely a read error. V gene TRBV12-3 or TRBV12-4 combines with J gene TRBJ2-3; D perhaps matches TRBD1 (5 bases). The DNA end is a closer match to TRBJ1-5, so the J assignment may be wrong. CDR3 length: 16 amino acids. The CDR3 reads CASSELSGGPTDTQHL. The CDR3 coding sequence is TGTGCCAGCAGTGAGCTTAGCGGGGGTCCCACAGATACGCAGCATCTT.

The chain has TRBV6-2 or TRBV6-3 and TRBJ2-1; D gene uncertain. Germline-derived CDR1 and CDR2 are MNHEY and SVGEGT. V lost 6 bases and J 7 bases, leaving 7 bases between the germline ends. The CDR3 has 11 amino acids. The CDR3 loop reads CASSQPNEQFF. The CDR3 nucleotides are TGTGCCAGCAGCCAGCCGAATGAGCAGTTCTTC.

Comments on this clonotype: A much larger clone lies one base from this, so it may be a read error. This chain links TRBV6-5 with TRBJ1-6; no definite D call. The germline gives CDR1 MNHEY, CDR2 SVGAGI. The CDR3 sequence is 12 residues long. CDR3 in amino acids: CTSFWALSPLHF. In DNA, the CDR3 is TGTACCAGTTTCTGGGCGCTCTCACCCCTCCACTTT.

This clonotype occurred once. Its ends do not fully match the called genes, so a read error is possible. This chain uses TRBV5-6 with TRBJ1-5; 9 bases line up with TRBD1. This CDR3 has 18 residues. CDR1 is SGHDT, CDR2 YYEEEE, per germline. This CDR3 reads CASSLFRDRVGSNQPQHF. In DNA form, the CDR3 reads TGTGCCAGCAGCTTGTTTCGGGACAGGGTGGGGAGCAATCAACCCCAGCATTTT.

This clonotype showed up many times. This rearrangement joins TRBV12-3 or TRBV12-4 to TRBJ2-3; 8 bases match TRBD2. The junction had 5 bases not matched to a gene; V was cut back by 3 bases and J by 0 bases. This CDR3 is built from 16 residues. As DNA, the CDR3 is TGTGCCAGCAGTTTTGAGAGCGGGGGAAGCACAGATACGCAGTATTTT. Protein sequence: CASSFESGGSTDTQYF.

A word on this clonotype: The conserved closing phenylalanine or tryptophan is absent in this CDR3, likely reflecting a read error. The V gene is TRBV4-3, the J gene TRBJ2-5; D might be TRBD1 (5 bases). CDR3 length equals 14 residues. Germline assignment: CDR1 LGHNA and CDR2 YSLEER. CDR3 in amino acids: CASSQVGRAETQYL. In nucleotides, the CDR3 is TGTGCCAGCAGCCAAGTTGGCAGGGCGGAGACCCAGTACTTA.

Points on this clonotype: A clone one base away is much larger, so this may be a read error. The chain recombines TRBV6-2 or TRBV6-3 with TRBJ1-1; D is unclear. The CDR3 loop spans 14 amino acids. Trimming shortened V by 5 bases and J by 5 bases, and 15 bases separated the two germline ends. The germline gives CDR1 MNHEY, CDR2 SVGEGT. Here the CDR3 reads CASSAKLGGTEAFF. CDR3 coding DNA: TGTGCCAGCAGTGCTAAGCTCGGAGGGACTGAAGCTTTCTTT.

This clonotype occurred many times. The genes are TRBV12-3 or TRBV12-4 and TRBJ1-2; D unresolved. CDR3 size: 13 residues. V was cut by 6 bases and J by 8 bases, with 16 bases left in between. The CDR3 coding sequence is TGTGCCAGCAGCTATAGCGCCTCGGGGGGCTACACCTTC. Its protein product is CASSYSASGGYTF.

Worth noting for this clonotype: A junction end diverges from the germline sequence, so it may reflect a read error. This chain uses TRBV11-2 with TRBJ2-1, with D perhaps TRBD2 (5 bases). Germline lookup yields CDR1 SGHAT and CDR2 FQNNGV. This CDR3 is 16 amino acids long. The CDR3 sequence: CASSRGPSISYIEQFF. CDR3 in DNA: TGTGCCAGCAGCCGGGGTCCTTCTATCTCCTACATTGAGCAGTTCTTC. Based on the CDR3 plus reference TRBV11-2 and TRBJ2-1, the full variable domain is EAGVAQSPRYKIIEKRQSVAFWCNPISGHATLYWYQQILGQGPKLLIQFQNNGVVDDSQLPKDRFSAERLKGVDSTLKIQPAKLEDSAVYLCASSRGPSISYIEQFFGPGTRLTVL.

Of note for this clonotype: Sequence at one end of the junction differs from germline and may be a read error. The chain recombines TRBV11-2 with TRBJ2-3; 7 nucleotides match TRBD2. CDR1 is SGHAT, CDR2 FQNNGV, per germline. The CDR3 length is 15 residues. The CDR3 region has the DNA TGTGCCAGCACCTTAGGACTGGCGGGAGCAGATACGCAGTATTTT. It translates to CASTLGLAGADTQYF.

There are a few counts of this clonotype. This rearrangement joins TRBV6-2 or TRBV6-3 to TRBJ2-1, with D perhaps TRBD2 (5 bases). The CDR3 is 16 amino acids. V lost 8 bases and J lost 0, with 17 bases in between. The germline V gene has CDR1 MNHEY and CDR2 SVGEGT. CDR3 coding DNA: TGTGCCAGCCGGCGGGTGACCTCTCTCTCCTACAATGAGCAGTTCTTC. This encodes CASRRVTSLSYNEQFF.

The CDR3 loop is CASTNGRTDPTDTQYF. The CDR3 bases are TGTGCCAGCACTAACGGGCGGACAGACCCCACAGATACGCAGTATTTT. This chain uses TRBV6-2 or TRBV6-3 with TRBJ2-3, with D possibly being TRBD1 (6 bases). This CDR3 is 16 amino acids long. Germline loops: CDR1 MNHEY, CDR2 SVGEGT. Trimming stripped 7 bases from V and 2 bases from J, with 19 bases between.

This clonotype was counted only a few times. The J gene is TRBJ1-6, the V gene TRBV30, with TRBD1 identical over 7 bases. The germline V gene has CDR1 GTSNPN and CDR2 SVGIG (reference sequence). This CDR3 contains 17 residues. The V and J ends lost 2 bases and 8 bases, in that order; junction bases with no gene match: 15. CDR3 amino acids: CAWSPRGPHSVYSPLHF. In DNA, the CDR3 is TGTGCCTGGAGTCCAAGGGGGCCCCACTCGGTTTATTCACCCCTCCACTTT.

This rearrangement joins TRBV11-2 to TRBJ2-3; no firm D call. The CDR3 is 10 residues long. V lost 7 bases and J lost 6, with 5 bases in between. Germline lookup yields CDR1 SGHAT and CDR2 FQNNGV. DNA of the CDR3: TGTGCCAGCATGTGGGATACGCAGTATTTT. Its protein product is CASMWDTQYF.